Listed below are T cell receptor beta chains from one sample, sequenced in a study of Ad26.COV2.S vaccination and SARS-CoV-2 variants. The protocol was immunoSEQ multiplex PCR, while the TCRdb copy is restricted to in-frame clones and leaves out a portion. The profile shows around 300,000 clones, about 88% of them singletons. The source material was peripheral blood, sampled in a trial of Ad26.COV2.S vaccine versus placebo. The source of these receptors is a person aged 18-60 years who received the Ad26.COV2.S COVID-19 vaccine or a placebo. Each CDR3 is given with its conserved first and last residue. Fields, in order: D gene, clone size, J gene, V gene, CDR3 DNA, CDR3 protein. A D gene is named only where the DNA matches it firmly. Size tells how often a clone was seen (once, few, many) or the class of an expanded clone, and some rows leave it out.

>.|.|TRBJ2-1|TRBV4-1
TGCGCCAGCAGCCGAAACGAAATCTCCTACAATGAGCAGTTCTTC
CASSRNEISYNEQFF
>TRBD2|.|TRBJ2-3|TRBV7-9
TGTGCCAGCAGCCGGACTAGCGGGGGCGCCGTAGACAACGCAGATACGCAGTATTTT
CASSRTSGGAVDNADTQYF
>.|.|TRBJ2-1|TRBV28
TGTGCCAGTGGGCGTGAGCAGTTCTTC
CASGREQFF
>TRBD1|.|TRBJ2-3|TRBV7-2
TGTGCCAGCAACAGGGGCGGAGATACGCAGTATTTT
CASNRGGDTQYF
>TRBD2|.|TRBJ2-5|TRBV7-8
TGTGCCAGCAGCCCGGGACTAGCGACCACCCAGACCCAGTACTTC
CASSPGLATTQTQYF
>.|.|TRBJ1-2|TRBV7-9
TGTGCCAGCAGCTTAGTAGAGGCCTCCTATGGCTACACCTTC
CASSLVEASYGYTF
>.|few|TRBJ2-1|TRBV12-3/TRBV12-4
TGTGCCAGCAGTCCCTCCAGGGCCTCCGGGGTCTTC
CASSPSRASGVF
>TRBD1|once|TRBJ2-2|TRBV6-2/TRBV6-3
TGTGCCAGCAGTCCCCAAACCTTGACAGGGTGGGACACCGGGGAGCTGTTTTTT
CASSPQTLTGWDTGELFF
>TRBD2|.|TRBJ2-4|TRBV11-2
TGTGCCAGCAGCCCTGGGGAGGGGACAAACATTCAGTACTTC
CASSPGEGTNIQYF
>.|.|TRBJ2-5|TRBV24-1
TGTGCCACCAGTGTCCGGACAAGGGAATATCAAGAGACCCAGTACTTC
CATSVRTREYQETQYF
>.|.|TRBJ2-3|TRBV7-2
TGTGCCAGCAGCTTTCTAGCGGACAGGACAGATACGCAGTATTTT
CASSFLADRTDTQYF
>.|.|TRBJ1-3|TRBV6-5
TGTGCCAGCAGGAAAACGTCGGGAAACACCATATATTTT
CASRKTSGNTIYF
>.|.|TRBJ1-2|TRBV7-9
TGTGCCAGCAGCTTAGAGCGAGTTCGGTATGGCTACACCTTC
CASSLERVRYGYTF
>TRBD2|.|TRBJ2-1|TRBV5-4
TGTGCCAGCAGCCGGGGAGCACTAGCGGAGCCTATGGGTGAGCAGTTCTTC
CASSRGALAEPMGEQFF
>TRBD1|.|TRBJ2-5|TRBV28
TGTGCCAGCAGTTTTCGGAACAGGGGGCTGGGGGAGACCCAGTACTTC
CASSFRNRGLGETQYF
>.|.|TRBJ1-4|TRBV6-2/TRBV6-3
TGTGCCAGCAGTTACGACCCGGGCCTCGGGACGCCGGGAGAAAAACTGTTTTTT
CASSYDPGLGTPGEKLFF
>.|.|TRBJ2-7|TRBV25-1
TGTGCCAGCAGTGACGGGCCGGGCGAGCAGTACTTC
CASSDGPGEQYF
>.|.|TRBJ1-2|TRBV18
TGTGCCAGCTCACCATCGGCAGGTCGAGGCTACACCTTC
CASSPSAGRGYTF
>.|.|TRBJ2-6|TRBV25-1
TGTGCCAGCAGTGAATTCGGCTCTGGGGCCAACGTCCTGACTTTC
CASSEFGSGANVLTF
>.|.|TRBJ2-1|TRBV28
TGTGCCAGCAGTTTAGTAGCCACCCACAATGAGCAGTTCTTC
CASSLVATHNEQFF
>TRBD2|.|TRBJ2-3|TRBV5-1
TGCGCCAGCAGCTTGTCCGGACTAGCCACAGATACGCAGTATTTT
CASSLSGLATDTQYF
>.|.|TRBJ1-3|TRBV4-1
TGCGCCAGCAGCCAAGATAGGACGGGAAACACCATATATTTT
CASSQDRTGNTIYF
>.|few|TRBJ1-6|TRBV4-3
TGCGCCAGCAGCCAAGACTGGGCGGTGAATTCACCCCTCCACTTT
CASSQDWAVNSPLHF
>TRBD1|.|TRBJ1-1|TRBV2
TGTGCCAGCAGTGACAGGGGGACGGGGTACACTGAAGCTTTCTTT
CASSDRGTGYTEAFF
>TRBD1|.|TRBJ2-6|TRBV19
TGTGCCAGTAGTCGGCGGGCGGGACAGGCGATACTTAGCTCTGGGGCCAACGTCCTGACTTTC
CASSRRAGQAILSSGANVLTF
>TRBD2|.|TRBJ2-7|TRBV27
TGTGCCAGCAGTTTCGGGGGGAGTAAATACGAGCAGTACTTC
CASSFGGSKYEQYF
>TRBD1|.|TRBJ2-5|TRBV7-9
TGTGCCAGCAGCCCCCCGGGACAGGGGTTTTTGAAGACCCAGTACTTC
CASSPPGQGFLKTQYF
>TRBD2|.|TRBJ2-7|TRBV28
TGTGCCAGCAGTCGACGGTGGGGGGGGAACTACGAGCAGTACTTC
CASSRRWGGNYEQYF
>.|.|TRBJ2-1|TRBV7-9
TGTGCCAGCAGTCTACAGGATTCCTCCTACAATGAGCAGTTCTTC
CASSLQDSSYNEQFF
>.|.|TRBJ2-7|TRBV6-2/TRBV6-3
TGTGCCAGCAGCTTTGACGGCGACTACGAGCAGTACTTC
CASSFDGDYEQYF
>TRBD1|.|TRBJ1-1|TRBV4-1
TGCGCCAGCAGCCCCCCAAGCGGCAGGGGGGAGGTGAACACTGAAGCTTTCTTT
CASSPPSGRGEVNTEAFF
>TRBD1|.|TRBJ2-7|TRBV24-1
TGTGCCACCAGTGATCTCCTTGACCGGGACAGGGTCTACGAGCAGTACTTC
CATSDLLDRDRVYEQYF
>.|.|TRBJ2-1|TRBV7-3
TGTGCCAGCAGCTTAGGGGCAGCGAGCAATGAGCAGTTCTTC
CASSLGAASNEQFF
>TRBD2|.|TRBJ2-3|TRBV11-2
TGTGCCAGCAGCTTAAGGACTAGCGGGGGGCATAGCACAGATACGCAGTATTTT
CASSLRTSGGHSTDTQYF
>TRBD2|.|TRBJ2-3|TRBV13
TGTGCCAGCAGCTTTAGCGGGAGGGCGCGCACAGATACGCAGTATTTT
CASSFSGRARTDTQYF
>.|.|TRBJ2-1|TRBV7-2
TGTGCCAGCAGCTTACAAGCGGTCTCCTACAATGAGCAGTTCTTC
CASSLQAVSYNEQFF
>.|.|TRBJ2-7|TRBV27
TGTGCCAGCAGTACAGACCCGTGGAGCTACGAGCAGTACTTC
CASSTDPWSYEQYF
>.|.|TRBJ2-1|TRBV29-1
TGCAGCGTTGAATCCCTGAATGAGCAGTTCTTC
CSVESLNEQFF
>.|once|TRBJ1-1|TRBV9
TGTGCCAGCAGCGTAGGGATAGTGAGCACTGAAGCTTTCTTT
CASSVGIVSTEAFF
>.|.|TRBJ2-3|TRBV6-4
TGTGCCAGCAGTGACTCGATACAGGGCTCCGATACGCAGTATTTT
CASSDSIQGSDTQYF
>.|once|TRBJ2-7|TRBV13
TGTGCCAGCAGCTTAGAACGGGCAGGAGCAACCTACGAGCAGTACTTC
CASSLERAGATYEQYF
>.|.|TRBJ2-7|TRBV27
TGTGCCAGCAGTTCCCGTGGGGCAGGAGAGAACTACGAGCAGTACTTC
CASSSRGAGENYEQYF